This T cell receptor beta chain emerged from a study of long-term antiretroviral therapy in people with HIV. Study-wide results and caveats: Among HIV repertoires, CDR3 length ranges were narrower than those of controls.

This CDR3 spans 13 amino acids. V was pared by 3 bases and J by 5 bases, with 11 bases between. Looked up from germline, CDR1 is SGHRS and CDR2 is YFSETQ. The study drew at least one pre-ART and at least two post-ART PBMC samples from every donor. This was the immunoSEQ v3.0 assay at survey level. Generated by immunoSEQ multiplex PCR, the TCRdb table keeps only in-frame clones and is missing some. The sample lists 25,000 to 35,000 clones, approximately 91% seen once, with roughly 7.3% in the top ten. As regards this clone: Its antigen is still unknown.

This chain uses TRBV5-1 with TRBJ1-1; possible D gene TRBD1, 6 bases. This material consisted of unsorted PBMCs, taken about 5 years before starting antiretroviral therapy. This clonotype was sampled from a man aged 45-60 years with HIV. CDR3 sequence (DNA): TGCGCCAGCAGCTCGACAGGAGTTACTGAAGCTTTCTTT. This sequence encodes CASSSTGVTEAFF.